This T cell receptor (beta chain) was captured in a study of blood T cell repertoires in COVID-19. About the study: The cDNA or gDNA used as material had been derived from T cells, B-cell-depleted T cells, or PBMCs.

The method was immunoSEQ multiplex PCR; TCRdb's version includes in-frame clones alone and lacks a portion of them. The profile shows 60,000 to 75,000 clones, around 86% of them singletons. Between the trimmed V and J ends, which lost 4 bases and 2 bases, there was a span of 12 bases. This CDR3 has 15 amino acids. Germline-derived CDR1 and CDR2 are ENHRY and SYGVKD. This clone has just a few counts. The clonotype originates from a man aged 50-59 years with active COVID-19. The sequencing input was peripheral blood. This chain joins TRBV10-3 and TRBJ1-5; the D gene is possibly TRBD1 (5 bases). DNA for the CDR3: TGTGCCATCAGTGGACGGGGGTCTGGCAATCAGCCCCAGCATTTT. This sequence encodes CAISGRGSGNQPQHF.